The 15 T cell receptor beta chains in this list originate from one sample, sequenced in a study of shared clonotypes between healthy human individuals. The data were produced by immunoSEQ multiplex PCR, yet TCRdb's version contains in-frame clones alone and is incomplete. The profile shows about 2.4 million clones, 93% of them singletons. The sample consisted of naive CD4+ T cells from PBMCs. Subset described: CD45RA+ positively selected. Receptors originate from a man aged 18 to 29 in good health. Some clones in this sample may be carry-over from other donors' samples.

The J gene is TRBJ2-3, the V gene TRBV28; D ambiguous. Germline V gives CDR1 MDHEN, CDR2 SYDVKM. V was cut by 5 bases and J by 2 bases, with 11 bases left in between. This CDR3 spans 14 amino acids. The CDR3 loop reads CASSRPRLTDTQYF. The CDR3 bases are TGTGCCAGCAGTCGACCTAGGCTCACAGATACGCAGTATTTT.

With respect to this clone: The junction shows a germline mismatch at one end, possibly a read error. V and J are TRBV9 and TRBJ2-7; possibly TRBD2 for D (5 bases). The CDR3 sequence is 17 residues long. Per the germline V gene, CDR1 is SGDLS and CDR2 is YYNGEE. DNA for the CDR3: TGTGCCAGCAGCACCGCTGGCCGAAGTCTAGCCTCCAACGAGCAGTACTTC. Protein: CASSTAGRSLASNEQYF.

The rearrangement links TRBV29-1 to TRBJ1-1; D unclear. Trimming took 4 bases from V and 0 from J, leaving 9 bases between them. From germline, CDR1 is SQVTM and CDR2 ANQGSEA. The CDR3 spans 13 residues. The CDR3 coding sequence is TGCAGCGTTGCACAAGGAGTGAACACTGAAGCTTTCTTT. Residues: CSVAQGVNTEAFF.

The chain combines TRBV11-2 with TRBJ2-5; D may be TRBD2 (6 bases). The CDR3 has 17 residues. Trimming took 5 bases from V and 5 from J, leaving 24 bases between them. From germline, CDR1 is SGHAT and CDR2 FQNNGV. CDR3 bases: TGTGCCAGCAGCCTACTAACGGGACTCCTAACTGGGGAGACCCAGTACTTC. This gives the protein CASSLLTGLLTGETQYF.

This clone was recorded a few times. The V call is TRBV6-1, the J call TRBJ1-5; D perhaps matches TRBD1 (5 bases). Germline loops: CDR1 MNHNS, CDR2 SASEGT. V was trimmed by 6 bases and J by 0 bases, leaving 6 bases between them. The CDR3 length is 13 residues. The CDR3 spells CASRTDSNQPQHF. In DNA, the CDR3 is TGTGCCAGCAGGACAGATAGCAATCAGCCCCAGCATTTT.

The rearrangement joins TRBV6-6 to TRBJ2-5; D uncertain. The CDR3 is made up of 11 amino acids. Trimming pared 4 bases from V and 5 bases from J, leaving 5 bases between. Germline V gene sequence: CDR1 MNHNY, CDR2 SVGAGI (reference sequence). The DNA of the CDR3 is TGTGCCAGCAGTTTGAGGGAGACCCAGTACTTC. It codes for CASSLRETQYF.

This clone was detected only once. The chain employs TRBV11-2 and TRBJ1-4; no clear D. The V and J ends lost 5 bases and 5 bases respectively, with 12 bases between them. This CDR3 has 14 residues. The germline V gene encodes CDR1 SGHAT and CDR2 FQNNGV. CDR3 protein: CASSPERANEKLFF. CDR3 in DNA: TGTGCCAGCAGCCCAGAGAGGGCGAATGAAAAACTGTTTTTT.

Comment on this clone: The sample holds other DNA sequences that translate to the same CDR3. The V and J genes are TRBV6-5 and TRBJ1-4; D gene uncertain. The germline V gene encodes CDR1 MNHEY and CDR2 SVGAGI. This CDR3 spans 14 amino acids. Trimming took off 1 base at V and 8 bases at J, with 11 bases between the two ends. CDR3 in amino acids: CASSYLGQGEKLFF. CDR3 DNA sequence: TGTGCCAGCAGTTACTTGGGTCAAGGGGAAAAACTGTTTTTT.

This chain links TRBV5-1 with TRBJ2-5; 12 nucleotides match TRBD2. Germline V CDR1 and CDR2: SGHRS, YFSETQ. The CDR3 length is 17 residues. With V trimmed by 0 bases and J by 5 bases, 8 bases remained unmatched. CDR3: CASSLGSSGRAEETQYF. The CDR3 DNA reads as TGCGCCAGCAGCTTGGGATCTAGCGGGAGGGCAGAGGAGACCCAGTACTTC.

Points on this clone: The same CDR3 can be traced to other DNA sequences in this sample. This sequence joins TRBV5-1 and TRBJ1-3; D remains ambiguous. Germline-derived CDR1 and CDR2 are SGHRS and YFSETQ. Trimming shortened V by 3 bases and J by 0 bases, and 7 bases separated the two germline ends. There are 14 residues in the CDR3. The CDR3 DNA reads TGCGCCAGCAGCTCCGGGTCCTCTGGAAACACCATATATTTT. Translated: CASSSGSSGNTIYF.

The chain employs TRBV5-1 and TRBJ2-5, with 7 positions matching TRBD1. CDR1 and CDR2 from the germline V gene are SGHRS and YFSETQ. The CDR3 contains 14 residues. The V gene end was trimmed by 4 bases and the J gene end by 0 bases; junction bases not matched to a gene: 3. The CDR3 loop reads CASSPDRDQETQYF. The CDR3 coding sequence is TGCGCCAGCAGCCCCGACAGGGACCAAGAGACCCAGTACTTC.

This chain connects TRBV21-1 to TRBJ1-2. TRBV21-1 is annotated as a pseudogene. CDR3 length: 10 amino acids. The CDR3 DNA reads TGTGCCAGCAGCCTCACTGGGGTCCTCTTC. As protein: CASSLTGVLF.

The chain joins TRBV5-1 to TRBJ2-1, with TRBD2 matching over 13 bases. The CDR3 sequence is 17 residues long. The V gene end was trimmed by 2 bases and the J gene end by 9 bases; junction bases not matched to a gene: 11. Germline loops: CDR1 SGHRS, CDR2 YFSETQ. The CDR3 nucleotides read TGCGCCAGCAGCTTAACCCTGTGGACTAGCGGGAGTGGTGAGCAGTTCTTC. It is translated as CASSLTLWTSGSGEQFF.

This clone was seen a single time. The V call is TRBV4-1, the J call TRBJ2-2, with D uncertain. CDR1 is MGHRA and CDR2 is YSYEKL in the germline V gene. V was clipped by 4 bases and J by 0 bases, with 15 bases between them. The CDR3 contains 17 residues. The CDR3 DNA follows: TGCGCCAGCAGCCTCACGGAGCAGCGTCCGAACACCGGGGAGCTGTTTTTT. Encoded protein: CASSLTEQRPNTGELFF.

Comment on this clone: Distinct nucleotide sequences in the sample also encode this CDR3. The rearrangement joins TRBV2 to TRBJ2-7; the D gene is possibly TRBD1 (5 bases). This CDR3 has 14 amino acids. The germline V and J ends were trimmed by 3 bases and 0 bases, with 9 bases remaining between them. Germline CDR1 SNHLY, CDR2 FYNNEI. DNA for the CDR3: TGTGCCAGCAGTGACCAGGGATTCTCCTACGAGCAGTACTTC. Residues: CASSDQGFSYEQYF. Filled out from reference TRBV2 and TRBJ2-7, the complete variable domain reads EPEVTQTPSHQVTQMGQEVILRCVPISNHLYFYWYRQILGQKVEFLVSFYNNEISEKSEIFDDQFSVERPDGSNFTLKIRSTKLEDSAMYFCASSDQGFSYEQYFGPGTRLTVT.